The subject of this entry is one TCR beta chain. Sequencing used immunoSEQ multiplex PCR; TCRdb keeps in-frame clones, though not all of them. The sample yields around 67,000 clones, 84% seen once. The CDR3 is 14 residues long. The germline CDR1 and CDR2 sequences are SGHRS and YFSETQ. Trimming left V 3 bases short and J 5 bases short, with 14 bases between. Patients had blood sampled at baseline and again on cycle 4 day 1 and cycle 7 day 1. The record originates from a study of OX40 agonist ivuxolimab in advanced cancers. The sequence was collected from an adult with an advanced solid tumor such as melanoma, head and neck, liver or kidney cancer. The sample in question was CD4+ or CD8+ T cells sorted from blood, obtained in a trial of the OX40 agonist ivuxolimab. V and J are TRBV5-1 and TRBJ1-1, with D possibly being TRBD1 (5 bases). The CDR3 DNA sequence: TGCGCCAGCAGCTCTTCAGGGTGGGGGACTGAAGCTTTCTTT. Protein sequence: CASSSSGWGTEAFF.